The sequence of this TCR beta chain was determined in a study of lymphopenia after photon versus proton radiotherapy. General study points: Relative stability marked proton patients; photon patients lost diversity and naive cells.

CDR3 length: 13 amino acids. V gave up 5 bases and J gave up 7 bases, with 11 bases separating them. In germline, CDR1 is LNHNV, CDR2 YYDKDF (reference sequence). The method was immunoSEQ multiplex PCR; TCRdb's version includes in-frame clones alone and lacks a portion of them. The table lists about 2,100 clones, roughly 79% of them singletons. With respect to this clone: Its antigen is not known.

The source was peripheral blood, collected from a patient treated with photon-based radiotherapy. The rearrangement links TRBV15 to TRBJ1-4; D is unclear. This clonotype originated in an elderly man with cholangiocarcinoma. CDR3 sequence: CATSGGTGEKLFF. DNA for the CDR3: TGTGCCACCAGCGGCGGAACGGGTGAAAAACTGTTTTTT.